These 23 T cell receptor beta chains originate from one sample sequenced in a study of blood T cell repertoires in COVID-19. The method was immunoSEQ multiplex PCR; TCRdb's version includes in-frame clones alone and lacks a portion of them. The sample lists over 100,000 clones; 86% were seen once. Sequencing was performed on peripheral blood. The receptors were sampled from a man aged 40-55 years with acute or convalescent COVID-19.

CDR3 loop: CASRPGLADTGELFF. The CDR3 DNA reads as TGTGCCAGCAGACCGGGACTAGCGGACACCGGGGAGCTGTTTTTT. The chain employs TRBV6-5 and TRBJ2-2; 11 bases fit TRBD2. In germline, CDR1 is MNHEY, CDR2 SVGAGI. V was pared by 6 bases and J by 3 bases, with 3 bases of the junction left unmatched. The CDR3 has 15 amino acids.

The chain is built from TRBV27 and TRBJ2-7; 11 positions agree with TRBD1. V was clipped by 2 bases and J by 2 bases; unmatched bases: 2. The CDR3 is 15 residues long. The germline CDR1 and CDR2 sequences are MNHEY and SMNVEV (reference sequence). The CDR3 here is CASSLGQGAPYEQYF. The CDR3 bases are TGTGCCAGCAGTTTAGGACAGGGGGCCCCCTACGAGCAGTACTTC.

The chain is built from TRBV9 and TRBJ1-2; 9 nucleotides line up with TRBD1. The V gene's germline CDR1 is SGDLS and CDR2 YYNGEE. This CDR3 has 14 residues. V trimming: 7 bases; J trimming: 7 bases; junction bases outside the gene matches: 11. CDR3 sequence reads: CASGPSGTGPGYTF. The CDR3 DNA sequence: TGTGCCAGCGGCCCATCAGGGACAGGGCCTGGCTACACCTTC.

The chain carries TRBV9 and TRBJ1-5; 8 nucleotides align to TRBD1. The CDR3 runs to 15 residues. The V gene's germline CDR1 is SGDLS and CDR2 YYNGEE. The junction had 7 bases not matched to a gene; V was cut back by 3 bases and J by 5 bases. CDR3 protein: CASSAGQGRDQPQHF. The CDR3 nucleotides are TGTGCCAGCAGCGCAGGACAGGGTCGGGATCAGCCCCAGCATTTT.

Turning to this clone: The same CDR3 can be traced to other DNA sequences in this sample. CDR3 in DNA: TGTGCCAGCAGCCCCCAAACAGGGAACGAGCAGTACTTC. It encodes CASSPQTGNEQYF. V gene TRBV11-3 combines with J gene TRBJ2-7, with TRBD1 as a possible D gene (6 bases). The germline CDR1 and CDR2 sequences are SGHNT and YENEEA. The ends were cut back, 5 bases at V and 5 bases at J, with 13 bases in the middle. CDR3 length equals 13 residues. The full variable domain, its missing parts supplied by reference TRBV11-3 and TRBJ2-7, is EAGVVQSPRYKIIEKKQPVAFWCNPISGHNTLYWYLQNLGQGPELLIRYENEEAVDDSQLPKDRFSAERLKGVDSTLKIQPAELGDSAVYLCASSPQTGNEQYFGPGTRLTVT.

The chain joins TRBV30 to TRBJ1-2, with D hard to call. Trimming took 1 base from V and 0 from J, leaving 12 bases between them. Germline assignment: CDR1 GTSNPN and CDR2 SVGIG (reference sequence). The CDR3 is made up of 15 amino acids. CDR3 protein: CAWSGGMGANYGYTF. The DNA for the CDR3 is TGTGCCTGGAGTGGAGGGATGGGAGCTAACTATGGCTACACCTTC.

The chain uses TRBV9 and TRBJ1-6; 7 nucleotides align to TRBD1. After removal of 3 bases from V and 0 bases from J, the junction contained 9 bases not matched to a gene. The CDR3 is 18 residues long. The V gene's germline CDR1 is SGDLS and CDR2 YYNGEE. In DNA, the CDR3 is TGTGCCAGCAGCGCCCGGGACAGCCGAAGCTCCTATAATTCACCCCTCCACTTT. Its translation: CASSARDSRSSYNSPLHF.

The V call is TRBV5-5, the J call TRBJ2-1; TRBD2 matches 8 bases. The CDR3 contains 14 residues. The V gene's germline CDR1 is SGHKS and CDR2 YYEKEE (reference sequence). The V gene end was trimmed by 4 bases and the J gene end by 10 bases; junction bases not matched to a gene: 10. The CDR3 region has the DNA TGTGCCAGCAGCCTACCAGGGACTAGTCGCGAGCAGTTCTTC. Protein sequence: CASSLPGTSREQFF. The full variable domain, its missing parts supplied by reference TRBV5-5 and TRBJ2-1, is DAGVTQSPTHLIKTRGQQVTLRCSPISGHKSVSWYQQVLGQGPQFIFQYYEKEERGRGNFPDRFSARQFPNYSSELNVNALLLGDSALYLCASSLPGTSREQFFGPGTRLTVL.

This clone was detected only once. The chain links TRBV30 to TRBJ2-1, with TRBD2 matching 7 bases. Germline assignment: CDR1 GTSNPN and CDR2 SVGIG (reference sequence). V was pared by 7 bases and J by 8 bases, with 11 bases of the junction left unmatched. This CDR3 spans 13 amino acids. DNA of the CDR3: TGTGCCTCTAATGGCGGGAGAGTCCATGAGCAGTTCTTC. Translating gives CASNGGRVHEQFF. The entire variable domain, with the rest obtained from reference TRBV30 and TRBJ2-1, is as follows: SQTIHQWPATLVQPVGSPLSLECTVEGTSNPNLYWYRQAAGRGLQLLFYSVGIGQISSEVPQNLSASRPQDRQFILSSKKLLLSDSGFYLCASNGGRVHEQFFGPGTRLTVL.

The CDR3 loop reads CASSLSGTANPGYTF. For the CDR3, the DNA is TGTGCCAGCAGTCTTTCCGGGACAGCGAATCCTGGCTACACCTTC. This chain uses TRBV6-5 with TRBJ1-2, with 7 nucleotides matching TRBD1. Germline CDR1 is MNHEY and CDR2 is SVGAGI. The CDR3 loop spans 15 amino acids. The trim removed 5 bases at V and 7 bases at J, leaving 13 bases unmatched.

This sequence joins TRBV29-1 and TRBJ2-1, with D perhaps matching TRBD1 (5 bases). Germline V CDR1 and CDR2: SQVTM, ANQGSEA. There are 14 residues in the CDR3. V lost 6 bases to trimming and J lost 0 bases, with 12 bases between them. The CDR3 loop reads CSVGQGSSYNEQFF. The DNA for the CDR3 is TGCAGCGTCGGGCAGGGAAGCTCCTACAATGAGCAGTTCTTC.

V and J are TRBV18 and TRBJ2-7; TRBD2 might be the D (5 bases). The CDR3 spans 13 residues. The ends were cut back, 4 bases at V and 1 base at J, with 8 bases in the middle. The germline CDR1 and CDR2 sequences are KGHSH and LQKENI. CDR3 protein: CASSLPGSYEQYF. Written as DNA, the CDR3 is TGTGCCAGCTCACTCCCGGGATCCTACGAGCAGTACTTC.

The chain recombines TRBV7-3 with TRBJ2-3; D gene unclear. V was pared by 2 bases and J by 0 bases, with 12 bases between. The germline CDR1 and CDR2 sequences are SGHTA and FQGTGA. The CDR3 runs 16 residues. The CDR3 protein is CASSLLPSASTDTQYF. CDR3 nucleotides: TGTGCCAGCAGCTTACTCCCGAGTGCTAGCACAGATACGCAGTATTTT.

The chain links TRBV30 to TRBJ1-6; perhaps TRBD1 as D (5 bases). Trimming pared 2 bases from V and 7 bases from J, leaving 9 bases between. Germline CDR1 GTSNPN, CDR2 SVGIG (reference sequence). The CDR3 is made up of 13 amino acids. Here the CDR3 DNA reads TGTGCCTGGAGTCCGCAGGGAAATTCACCCCTCCACTTT. This sequence encodes CAWSPQGNSPLHF.

This chain joins TRBV27 and TRBJ1-4; 12 bases are shared with TRBD1. V was clipped by 6 bases and J by 2 bases; unmatched bases: 4. Germline CDR1 is MNHEY and CDR2 is SMNVEV (reference sequence). The CDR3 totals 16 residues. The CDR3, as DNA: TGTGCCAGCAGCCAGGGACAGGGGGCGACTAATGAAAAACTGTTTTTT. The encoded protein is CASSQGQGATNEKLFF. Full variable domain (missing parts from reference TRBV27 and TRBJ1-4): EAQVTQNPRYLITVTGKKLTVTCSQNMNHEYMSWYRQDPGLGLRQIYYSMNVEVTDKGDVPEGYKVSRKEKRNFPLILESPSPNQTSLYFCASSQGQGATNEKLFFGSGTQLSVL.

The chain joins TRBV18 to TRBJ2-7; a weak D match, TRBD1 (5 bases). The length of the CDR3 is 15 residues. Trimming cost V 3 bases and J 3 bases, with 15 bases left between them. Germline V gives CDR1 KGHSH, CDR2 LQKENI. CDR3 amino acids: CASSPELGRGYEQYF. Here the CDR3 DNA reads TGTGCCAGCTCACCCGAGTTGGGAAGGGGCTACGAGCAGTACTTC.

The chain joins TRBV6-2 or TRBV6-3 to TRBJ2-2; TRBD1 matches at 7 bases. V lost 2 bases, J lost 2 bases, and 5 bases stayed unmatched. The CDR3 contains 16 residues. From germline, CDR1 is MNHEY and CDR2 SVGEGT. The CDR3 here is CASSYRTGSNTGELFF. The DNA of the CDR3 is TGTGCCAGCAGTTACCGGACAGGATCTAACACCGGGGAGCTGTTTTTT.

A single count supports this clone. The chain combines TRBV5-1 with TRBJ2-1; D perhaps matches TRBD2 (6 bases). The V and J ends lost 0 bases and 4 bases respectively, with 14 bases between them. This CDR3 has 16 amino acids. Per the germline V gene, CDR1 is SGHRS and CDR2 is YFSETQ. The CDR3 loop reads CASSLAEGLGYNEQFF. In DNA form, the CDR3 reads TGCGCCAGCAGCTTGGCGGAGGGTTTAGGGTACAATGAGCAGTTCTTC.

The rearrangement uses TRBV5-4 and TRBJ2-2, with TRBD1 identical over 8 bases. The CDR3 is made up of 15 amino acids. With V trimmed by 4 bases and J by 4 bases, 6 bases remained unmatched. Germline V lookup: CDR1 SGHNT, CDR2 YYREEE (reference sequence). The CDR3 DNA sequence: TGTGCCAGCAGCATAGGACAGGGACGCACCGGGGAGCTGTTTTTT. It encodes CASSIGQGRTGELFF.

This clone has a single count. This rearrangement joins TRBV4-1 to TRBJ1-2; possibly TRBD1 for D (5 bases). Trimming took off 0 bases at V and 2 bases at J, with 16 bases between the two ends. The CDR3 runs 17 residues. Germline V gene sequence: CDR1 MGHRA, CDR2 YSYEKL. The CDR3 sequence is CASSQEGGRQGNYGYTF. The DNA for the CDR3 is TGCGCCAGCAGCCAAGAAGGAGGGAGGCAGGGCAACTATGGCTACACCTTC.

This clone was detected only a few times. The chain links TRBV5-1 to TRBJ2-4; TRBD2 matches 8 bases. The CDR3 has 14 residues. Trimming at V came to 3 bases and at J to 6 bases, leaving 5 bases not matched to a gene. Per the germline V gene, CDR1 is SGHRS and CDR2 is YFSETQ. The CDR3 DNA sequence: TGCGCCAGCAGCTCCGGGGGGGCGTCAAACATTCAGTACTTC. Protein sequence: CASSSGGASNIQYF.

The chain is built from TRBV6-6 and TRBJ2-2; D is undetermined. V dropped 8 bases and J dropped 0 bases, with 13 bases sitting between them. The length of the CDR3 is 15 residues. Germline V gives CDR1 MNHNY, CDR2 SVGAGI (reference sequence). The DNA of the CDR3 is TGTGCCAGCGGTCCCCCTGGCTCGAACACCGGGGAGCTGTTTTTT. Amino acids: CASGPPGSNTGELFF.

This clone was observed once. The rearrangement joins TRBV6-2 or TRBV6-3 to TRBJ2-1, with 7 bases lining up with TRBD1. V trimming: 4 bases; J trimming: 7 bases; junction bases outside the gene matches: 13. Germline values: CDR1 MNHEY, CDR2 SVGEGT. The CDR3 contains 16 residues. DNA of the CDR3: TGTGCCAGCAGTTTCGACATACGCCCGACAGGGAATGAGCAGTTCTTC. Its translation is CASSFDIRPTGNEQFF.